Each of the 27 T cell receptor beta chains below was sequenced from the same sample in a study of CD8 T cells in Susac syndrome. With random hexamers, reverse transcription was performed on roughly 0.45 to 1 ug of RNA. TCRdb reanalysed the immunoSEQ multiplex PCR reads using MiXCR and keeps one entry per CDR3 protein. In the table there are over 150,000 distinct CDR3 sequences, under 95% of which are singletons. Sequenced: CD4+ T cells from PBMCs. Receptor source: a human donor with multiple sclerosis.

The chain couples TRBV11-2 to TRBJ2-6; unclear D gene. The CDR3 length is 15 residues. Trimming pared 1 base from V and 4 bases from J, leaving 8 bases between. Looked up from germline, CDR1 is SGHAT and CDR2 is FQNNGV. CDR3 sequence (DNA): TGTGCCAGCAGCTTAGGTTCCACCGGGGCCAACGTCCTGACTTTC. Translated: CASSLGSTGANVLTF.

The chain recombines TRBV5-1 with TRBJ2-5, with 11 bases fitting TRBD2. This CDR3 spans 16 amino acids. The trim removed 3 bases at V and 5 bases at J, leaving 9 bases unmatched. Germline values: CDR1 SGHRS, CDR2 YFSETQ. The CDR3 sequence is CASSSQGTSGVETQYF. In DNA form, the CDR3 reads TGCGCCAGCAGCTCCCAAGGGACTAGCGGAGTGGAGACCCAGTACTTC.

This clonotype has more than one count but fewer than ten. CDR3 amino acids: CASSVGSSPGTQYF. The CDR3 DNA is TGTGCCAGCAGCGTAGGTTCGAGCCCGGGGACCCAGTACTTC. This chain joins TRBV9 and TRBJ2-5, with no clear D. The CDR3 sequence is 14 residues long. Trimming pared 0 bases from V and 7 bases from J, leaving 13 bases between. Germline CDR1 SGDLS, CDR2 YYNGEE.

CDR3 sequence: CASSVGEGAAETGELFF. CDR3 bases: TGTGCCAGCAGCGTAGGTGAGGGGGCCGCGGAAACCGGGGAGCTGTTTTTT. The J gene is TRBJ2-2, the V gene TRBV9; the match to TRBD1 covers 7 bases. Germline CDR1 and CDR2: SGDLS and YYNGEE. This CDR3 has 17 amino acids. Unmatched junction bases numbered 10, after V lost 0 bases and J lost 5 bases.

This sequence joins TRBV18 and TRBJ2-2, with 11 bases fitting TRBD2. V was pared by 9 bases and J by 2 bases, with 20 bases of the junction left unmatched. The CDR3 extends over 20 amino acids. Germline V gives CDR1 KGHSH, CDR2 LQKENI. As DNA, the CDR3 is TGTGCCAGTACCCCCCCCACCCGGGGACTAGCGGACATTAACACCGGGGAGCTGTTTTTT. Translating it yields CASTPPTRGLADINTGELFF.

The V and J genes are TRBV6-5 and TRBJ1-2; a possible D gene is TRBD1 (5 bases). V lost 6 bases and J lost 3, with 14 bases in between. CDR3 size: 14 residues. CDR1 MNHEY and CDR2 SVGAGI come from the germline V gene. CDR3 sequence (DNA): TGTGCCAGCAGCTCACGGAAAGGGGACTATGGCTACACCTTC. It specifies CASSSRKGDYGYTF.

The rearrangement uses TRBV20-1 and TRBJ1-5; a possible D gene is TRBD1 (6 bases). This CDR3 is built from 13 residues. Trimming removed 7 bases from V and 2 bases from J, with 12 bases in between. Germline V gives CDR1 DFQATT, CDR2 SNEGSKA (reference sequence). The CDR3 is CSVGRGGNQPQHF. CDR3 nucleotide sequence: TGCAGTGTGGGGAGGGGGGGCAATCAGCCCCAGCATTTT.

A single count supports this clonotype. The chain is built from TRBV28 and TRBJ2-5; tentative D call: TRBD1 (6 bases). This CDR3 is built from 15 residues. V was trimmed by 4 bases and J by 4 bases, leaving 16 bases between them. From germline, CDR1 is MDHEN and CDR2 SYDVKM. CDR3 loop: CASSSLGALGETQYF. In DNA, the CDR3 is TGTGCCAGCAGTTCCCTGGGGGCGCTTGGAGAGACCCAGTACTTC.

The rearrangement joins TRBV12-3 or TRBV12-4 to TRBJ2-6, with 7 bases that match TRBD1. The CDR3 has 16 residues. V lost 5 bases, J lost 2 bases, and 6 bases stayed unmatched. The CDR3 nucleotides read TGTGCCAGCAGTCTACCCACAGGGGCTGGGGCCAACGTCCTGACTTTC. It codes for CASSLPTGAGANVLTF.

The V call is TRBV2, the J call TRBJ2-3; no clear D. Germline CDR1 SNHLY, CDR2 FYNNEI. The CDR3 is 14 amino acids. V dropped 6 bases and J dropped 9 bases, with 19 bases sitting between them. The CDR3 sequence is CASRATDAEGTQYF. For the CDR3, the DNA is TGTGCCAGCAGGGCCACCGACGCGGAAGGGACGCAGTATTTT.

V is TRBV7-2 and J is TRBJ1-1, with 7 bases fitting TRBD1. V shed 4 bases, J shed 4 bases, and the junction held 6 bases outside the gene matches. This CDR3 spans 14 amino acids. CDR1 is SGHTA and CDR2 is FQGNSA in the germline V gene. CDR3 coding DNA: TGTGCCAGCAGCTCAACAGGGGACGGCACTGAAGCTTTCTTT. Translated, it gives CASSSTGDGTEAFF.

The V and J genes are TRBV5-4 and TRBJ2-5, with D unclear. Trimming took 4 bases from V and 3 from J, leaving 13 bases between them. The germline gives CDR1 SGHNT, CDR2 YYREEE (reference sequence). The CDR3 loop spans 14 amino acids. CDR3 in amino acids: CASSPALREETQYF. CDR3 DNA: TGTGCCAGCAGCCCGGCCCTTAGGGAAGAGACCCAGTACTTC.

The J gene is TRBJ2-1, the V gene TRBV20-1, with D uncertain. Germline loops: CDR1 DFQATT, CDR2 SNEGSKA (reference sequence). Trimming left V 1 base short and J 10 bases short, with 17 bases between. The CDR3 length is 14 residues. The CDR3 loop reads CSARGTSPRWEQFF. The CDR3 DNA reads TGCAGTGCTAGAGGTACTTCCCCTAGGTGGGAGCAGTTCTTC.

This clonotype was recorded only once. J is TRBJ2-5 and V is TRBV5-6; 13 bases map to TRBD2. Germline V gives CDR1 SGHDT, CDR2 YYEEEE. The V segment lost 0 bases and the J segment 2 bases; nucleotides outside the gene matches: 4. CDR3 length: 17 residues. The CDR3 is CASSLGGLAGRQETQYF. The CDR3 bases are TGTGCCAGCAGCTTGGGGGGACTAGCGGGAAGACAAGAGACCCAGTACTTC.

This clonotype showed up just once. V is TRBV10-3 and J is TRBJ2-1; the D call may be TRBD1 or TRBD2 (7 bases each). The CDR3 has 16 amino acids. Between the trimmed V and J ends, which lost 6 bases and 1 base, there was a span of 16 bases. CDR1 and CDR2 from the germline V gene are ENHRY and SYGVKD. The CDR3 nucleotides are TGTGCCATCAGGTCAGACAGGGAGGGATCCTACAATGAGCAGTTCTTC. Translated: CAIRSDREGSYNEQFF.

The DNA of the CDR3 is TGTGCCTGGGCTAGGCGGGCAGGGGGAAACACCGGGGAGCTGTTTTTT. Its translation: CAWARRAGGNTGELFF. The chain is built from TRBV30 and TRBJ2-2, with 7 bases matching TRBD1. Germline lookup yields CDR1 GTSNPN and CDR2 SVGIG (reference sequence). This CDR3 is 16 amino acids long. Trimming at V came to 5 bases and at J to 2 bases, leaving 11 bases not matched to a gene.

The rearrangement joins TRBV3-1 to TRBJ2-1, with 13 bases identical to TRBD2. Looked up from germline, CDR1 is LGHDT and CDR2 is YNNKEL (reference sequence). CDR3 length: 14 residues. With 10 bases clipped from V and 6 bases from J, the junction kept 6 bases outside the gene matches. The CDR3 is CANKLAGGGNEQFF. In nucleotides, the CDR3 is TGTGCCAACAAACTAGCGGGAGGGGGCAATGAGCAGTTCTTC.

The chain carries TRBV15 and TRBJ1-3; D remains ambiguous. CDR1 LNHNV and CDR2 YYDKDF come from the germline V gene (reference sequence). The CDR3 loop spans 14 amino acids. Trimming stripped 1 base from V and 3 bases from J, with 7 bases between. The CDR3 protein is CATSRATVGNTIYF. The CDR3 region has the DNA TGTGCCACCAGCAGAGCAACAGTTGGAAACACCATATATTTT.

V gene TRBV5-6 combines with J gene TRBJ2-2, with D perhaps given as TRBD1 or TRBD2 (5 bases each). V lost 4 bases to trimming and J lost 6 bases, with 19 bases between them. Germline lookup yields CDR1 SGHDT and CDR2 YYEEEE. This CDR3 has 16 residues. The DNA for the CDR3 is TGTGCCAGCAGCACATGGGCCGGGGCGGTATCCGGGGAGCTGTTTTTT. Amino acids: CASSTWAGAVSGELFF.

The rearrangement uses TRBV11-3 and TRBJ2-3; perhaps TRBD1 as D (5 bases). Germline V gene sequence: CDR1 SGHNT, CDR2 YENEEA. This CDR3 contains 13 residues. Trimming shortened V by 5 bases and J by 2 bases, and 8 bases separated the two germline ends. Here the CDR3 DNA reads TGTGCCAGCAGCACAGGTTACACAGATACGCAGTATTTT. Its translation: CASSTGYTDTQYF.

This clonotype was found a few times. CDR3 coding DNA: TGTGCCAGCAGGGACTACGAGCAGTACTTC. It yields the protein CASRDYEQYF. The chain joins TRBV2 to TRBJ2-7, with no clear D. CDR1 SNHLY and CDR2 FYNNEI come from the germline V gene. This CDR3 has 10 residues. The V end lost 6 bases, the J end lost 3 bases, and 3 bases lay between the germline ends.

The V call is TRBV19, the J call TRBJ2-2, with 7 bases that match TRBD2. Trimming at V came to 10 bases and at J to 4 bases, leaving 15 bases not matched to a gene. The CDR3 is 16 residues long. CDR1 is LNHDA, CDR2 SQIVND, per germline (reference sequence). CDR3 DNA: TGTGCCACCAATTTCTGGGGGGGAGGAGGCACCGGGGAGCTGTTTTTT. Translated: CATNFWGGGGTGELFF. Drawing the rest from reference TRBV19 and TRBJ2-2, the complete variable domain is DGGITQSPKYLFRKEGQNVTLSCEQNLNHDAMYWYRQDPGQGLRLIYYSQIVNDFQKGDIAEGYSVSREKKESFPLTVTSAQKNPTAFYLCATNFWGGGGTGELFFGEGSRLTVL.

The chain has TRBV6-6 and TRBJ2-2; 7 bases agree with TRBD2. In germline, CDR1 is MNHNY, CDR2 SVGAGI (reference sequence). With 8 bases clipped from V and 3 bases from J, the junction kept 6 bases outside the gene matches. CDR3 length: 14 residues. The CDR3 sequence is CASARGVYTGELFF. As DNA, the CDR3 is TGTGCCAGCGCCCGGGGGGTCTACACCGGGGAGCTGTTTTTT.

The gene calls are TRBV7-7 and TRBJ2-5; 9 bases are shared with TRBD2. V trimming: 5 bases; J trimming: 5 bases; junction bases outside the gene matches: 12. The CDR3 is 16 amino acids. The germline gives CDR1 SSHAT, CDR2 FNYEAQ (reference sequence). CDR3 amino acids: CASSPTPAGGGETQYF. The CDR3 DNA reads TGTGCCAGCAGCCCTACTCCAGCGGGAGGCGGGGAGACCCAGTACTTC.

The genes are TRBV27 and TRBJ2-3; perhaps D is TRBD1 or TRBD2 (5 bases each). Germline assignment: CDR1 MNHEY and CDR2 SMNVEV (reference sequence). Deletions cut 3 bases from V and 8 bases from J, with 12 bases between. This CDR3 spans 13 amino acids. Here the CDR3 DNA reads TGTGCCAGCAGTTTTGGGGGAGCAGTTACGCAGTATTTT. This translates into CASSFGGAVTQYF.

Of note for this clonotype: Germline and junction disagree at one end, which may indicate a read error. The DNA for the CDR3 is TGCGCCACCAGCGCACCCGGGACAGGGGCCTACGAGCAGTACTTC. This codes for CATSAPGTGAYEQYF. The rearrangement uses TRBV15 and TRBJ2-7; 10 bases are shared with TRBD1. Germline CDR1 is LNHNV and CDR2 is YYDKDF (reference sequence). The CDR3 extends over 15 amino acids. The full variable domain, in which reference TRBV15 and TRBJ2-7 provide the parts outside the CDR3, is DAMVIQNPRYQVTQFGKPVTLSCSQTLNHNVMYWYQQKSSQAPKLLFHYYDKDFNNEADTPDNFQSRRPNTSFCFLDIRSPGLGDTAMYLCATSAPGTGAYEQYFGPGTRLTVT.

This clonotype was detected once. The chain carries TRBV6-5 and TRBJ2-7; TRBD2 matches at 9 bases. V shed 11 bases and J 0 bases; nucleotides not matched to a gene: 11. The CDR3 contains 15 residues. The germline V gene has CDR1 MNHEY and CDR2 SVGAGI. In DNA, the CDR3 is TGTGCCCCCCTGCGGGAGGGGGTCCACTCCTACGAGCAGTACTTC. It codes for CAPLREGVHSYEQYF.